This T cell receptor beta chain emerged from a study of blood T cell repertoires in COVID-19. Overall study: T cells, B-cell-depleted T cells, or PBMCs supplied cDNA or gDNA.

Per the germline V gene, CDR1 is MNHEY and CDR2 is SVGEGT. V lost 5 bases, J lost 5 bases, and 10 bases lay in between. The CDR3 is 13 residues long. Here immunoSEQ multiplex PCR was the method, and the copy in TCRdb shows in-frame clones only, minus some. The table includes about 98,000 clones, about 81% detected once. The rearrangement uses TRBV6-2 or TRBV6-3 and TRBJ1-5, with a tentative D call TRBD1 (5 bases). Sample: peripheral blood. This clonotype was obtained from a man older than 75 with acute or convalescent COVID-19. The CDR3 coding sequence is TGTGCCAGCAGTCGACAGCCTTATCAGCCCCAGCATTTT. It specifies CASSRQPYQPQHF.